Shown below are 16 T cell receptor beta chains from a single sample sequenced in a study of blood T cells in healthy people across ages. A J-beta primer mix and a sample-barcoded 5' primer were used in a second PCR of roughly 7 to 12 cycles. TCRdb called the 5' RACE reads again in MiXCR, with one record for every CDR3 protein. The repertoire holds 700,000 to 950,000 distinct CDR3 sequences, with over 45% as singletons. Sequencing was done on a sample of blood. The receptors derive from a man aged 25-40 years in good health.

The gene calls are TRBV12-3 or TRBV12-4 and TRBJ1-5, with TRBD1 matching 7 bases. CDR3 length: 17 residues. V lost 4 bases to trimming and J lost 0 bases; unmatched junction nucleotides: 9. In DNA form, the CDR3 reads TGTGCCAGCAGTTCTCCCGGGACAGACTATAGCAATCAGCCCCAGCATTTT. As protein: CASSSPGTDYSNQPQHF.

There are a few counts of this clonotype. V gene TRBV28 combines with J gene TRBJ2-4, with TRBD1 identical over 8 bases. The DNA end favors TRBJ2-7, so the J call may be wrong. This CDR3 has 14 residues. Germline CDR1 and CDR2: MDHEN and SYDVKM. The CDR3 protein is CASSTTGATYEQYF. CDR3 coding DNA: TGTGCCAGCAGTACGACAGGGGCAACCTACGAGCAGTACTTC.

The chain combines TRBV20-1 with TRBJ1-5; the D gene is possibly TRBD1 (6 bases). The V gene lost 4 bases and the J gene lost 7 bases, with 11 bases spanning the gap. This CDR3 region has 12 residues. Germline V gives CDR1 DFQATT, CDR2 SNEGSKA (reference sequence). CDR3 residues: CSANYREQPQHF. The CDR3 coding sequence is TGCAGTGCTAATTACAGGGAGCAGCCCCAGCATTTT.

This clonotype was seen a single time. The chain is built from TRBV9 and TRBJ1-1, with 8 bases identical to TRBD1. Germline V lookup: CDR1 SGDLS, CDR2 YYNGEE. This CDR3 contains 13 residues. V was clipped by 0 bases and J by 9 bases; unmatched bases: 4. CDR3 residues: CASSVEDRDQAFF. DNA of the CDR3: TGTGCCAGCAGCGTAGAGGACAGGGATCAAGCTTTCTTT. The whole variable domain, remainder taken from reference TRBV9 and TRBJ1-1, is DSGVTQTPKHLITATGQRVTLRCSPRSGDLSVYWYQQSLDQGLQFLIQYYNGEERAKGNILERFSAQQFPDLHSELNLSSLELGDSALYFCASSVEDRDQAFFGQGTRLTVV.

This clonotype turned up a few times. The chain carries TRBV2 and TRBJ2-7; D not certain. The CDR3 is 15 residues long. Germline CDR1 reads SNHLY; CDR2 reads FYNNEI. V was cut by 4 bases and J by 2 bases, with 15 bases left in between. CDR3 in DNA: TGTGCCAGCAGTGTCGACCCCAATTTAACCTACGAGCAGTACTTC. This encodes CASSVDPNLTYEQYF. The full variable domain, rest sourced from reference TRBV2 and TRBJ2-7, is EPEVTQTPSHQVTQMGQEVILRCVPISNHLYFYWYRQILGQKVEFLVSFYNNEISEKSEIFDDQFSVERPDGSNFTLKIRSTKLEDSAMYFCASSVDPNLTYEQYFGPGTRLTVT.

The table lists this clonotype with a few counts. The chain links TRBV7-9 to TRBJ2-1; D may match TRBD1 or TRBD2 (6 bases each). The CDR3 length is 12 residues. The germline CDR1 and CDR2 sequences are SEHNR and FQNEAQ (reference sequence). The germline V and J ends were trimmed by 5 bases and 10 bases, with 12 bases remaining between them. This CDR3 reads CASSTRDTEQFF. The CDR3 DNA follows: TGTGCCAGCAGCACGCGGGACACCGAGCAGTTCTTC.

The CDR3 loop is CSASQGWEFESPLHF. The CDR3 bases are TGCAGTGCTAGTCAGGGTTGGGAGTTTGAATCACCCCTCCACTTT. The rearrangement links TRBV20-1 to TRBJ1-6; D is possibly TRBD1 (5 bases). Germline V lookup: CDR1 DFQATT, CDR2 SNEGSKA (reference sequence). The CDR3 covers 15 residues. Trimming stripped 3 bases from V and 10 bases from J, with 19 bases between.

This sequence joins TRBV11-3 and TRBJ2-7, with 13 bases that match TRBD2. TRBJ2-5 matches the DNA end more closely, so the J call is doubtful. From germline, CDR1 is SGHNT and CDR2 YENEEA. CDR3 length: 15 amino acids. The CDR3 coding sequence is TGTGCCAGCAGCGATGGGACTAGCGGGAAAGAGACCCAGTACTTC. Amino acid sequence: CASSDGTSGKETQYF.

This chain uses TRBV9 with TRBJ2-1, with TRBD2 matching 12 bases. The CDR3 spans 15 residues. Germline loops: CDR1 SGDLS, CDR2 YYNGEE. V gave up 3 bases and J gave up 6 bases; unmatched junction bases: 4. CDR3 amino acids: CASSAASGGANEQFF. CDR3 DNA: TGTGCCAGCAGCGCCGCTAGCGGGGGGGCCAATGAGCAGTTCTTC.

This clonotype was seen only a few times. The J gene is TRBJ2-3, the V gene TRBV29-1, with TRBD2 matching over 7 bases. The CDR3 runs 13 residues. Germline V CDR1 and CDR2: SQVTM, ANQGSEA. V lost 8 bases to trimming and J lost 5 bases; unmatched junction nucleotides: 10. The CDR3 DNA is TGCAGCATTCGAGCGGGGACTAAAGATACGCAGTATTTT. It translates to CSIRAGTKDTQYF.

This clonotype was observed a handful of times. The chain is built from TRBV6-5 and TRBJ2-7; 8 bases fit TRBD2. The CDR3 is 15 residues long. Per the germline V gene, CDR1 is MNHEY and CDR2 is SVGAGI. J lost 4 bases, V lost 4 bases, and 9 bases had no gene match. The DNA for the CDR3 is TGTGCCAGCAGTTTAAGTGAGACTAGCGTTTACGAGCAGTACTTC. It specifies CASSLSETSVYEQYF.

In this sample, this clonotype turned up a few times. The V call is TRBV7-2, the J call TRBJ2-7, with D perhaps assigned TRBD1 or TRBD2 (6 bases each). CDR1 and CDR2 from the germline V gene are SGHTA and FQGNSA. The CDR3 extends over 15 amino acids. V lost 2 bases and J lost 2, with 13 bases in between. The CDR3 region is CASSLTGAGAYEQYF. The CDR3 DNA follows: TGTGCCAGCAGCTTAACGGGGGCAGGGGCCTACGAGCAGTACTTC.

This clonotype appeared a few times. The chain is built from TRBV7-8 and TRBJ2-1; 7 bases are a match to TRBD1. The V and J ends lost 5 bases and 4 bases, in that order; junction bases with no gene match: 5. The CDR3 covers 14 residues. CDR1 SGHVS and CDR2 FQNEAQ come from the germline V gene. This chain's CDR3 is CASSPATGYNEQFF. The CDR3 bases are TGTGCCAGCAGCCCGGCGACAGGGTACAATGAGCAGTTCTTC.

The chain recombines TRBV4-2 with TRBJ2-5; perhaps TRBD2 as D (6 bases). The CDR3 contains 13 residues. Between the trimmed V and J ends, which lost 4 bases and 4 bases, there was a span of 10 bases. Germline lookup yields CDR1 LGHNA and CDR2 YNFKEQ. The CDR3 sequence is CASSPRELETQYF. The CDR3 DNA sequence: TGTGCCAGCAGCCCACGGGAGTTAGAGACCCAGTACTTC.

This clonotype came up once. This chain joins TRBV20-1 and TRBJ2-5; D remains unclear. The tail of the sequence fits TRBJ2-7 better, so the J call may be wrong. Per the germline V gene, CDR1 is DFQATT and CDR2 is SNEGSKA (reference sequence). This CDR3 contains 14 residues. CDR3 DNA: TGCAGTGCCCCGGACCCCATGGTGGGCTACGAGCAGTACTTC. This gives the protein CSAPDPMVGYEQYF.

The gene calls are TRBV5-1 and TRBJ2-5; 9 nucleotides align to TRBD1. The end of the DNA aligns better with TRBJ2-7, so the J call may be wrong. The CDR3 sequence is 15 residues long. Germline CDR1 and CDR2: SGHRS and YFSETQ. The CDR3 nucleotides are TGCGCCAGCACGACCTTGGGTACAGGGGGCGGCGAGCAGTACTTC. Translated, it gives CASTTLGTGGGEQYF.